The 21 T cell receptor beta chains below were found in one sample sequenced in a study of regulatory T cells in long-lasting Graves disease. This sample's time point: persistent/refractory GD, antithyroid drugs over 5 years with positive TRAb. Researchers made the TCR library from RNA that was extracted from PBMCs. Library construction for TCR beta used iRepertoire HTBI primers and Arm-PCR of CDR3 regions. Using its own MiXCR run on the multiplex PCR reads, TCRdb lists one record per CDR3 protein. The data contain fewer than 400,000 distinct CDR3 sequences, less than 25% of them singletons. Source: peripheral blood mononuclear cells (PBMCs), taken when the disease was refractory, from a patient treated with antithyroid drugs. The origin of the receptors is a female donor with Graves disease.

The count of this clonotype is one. Here the CDR3 reads CASSLVPGGEQYF. The DNA for the CDR3 is TGCGCCAGCAGCTTGGTTCCAGGGGGCGAGCAGTACTTC. The chain carries TRBV5-1 and TRBJ2-7, with 7 positions matching TRBD1. V shed 0 bases, J shed 6 bases, and the junction held 3 bases outside the gene matches. CDR1 is SGHRS, CDR2 YFSETQ, per germline. The CDR3 is made up of 13 amino acids.

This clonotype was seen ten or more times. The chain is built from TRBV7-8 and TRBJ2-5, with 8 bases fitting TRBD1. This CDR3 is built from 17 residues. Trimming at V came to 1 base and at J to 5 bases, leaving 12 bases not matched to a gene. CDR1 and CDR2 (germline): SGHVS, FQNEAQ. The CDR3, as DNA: TGTGCCAGCAGCTTAGGTCCGGACAGGGTCTTCCTGGAGACCCAGTACTTC. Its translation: CASSLGPDRVFLETQYF.

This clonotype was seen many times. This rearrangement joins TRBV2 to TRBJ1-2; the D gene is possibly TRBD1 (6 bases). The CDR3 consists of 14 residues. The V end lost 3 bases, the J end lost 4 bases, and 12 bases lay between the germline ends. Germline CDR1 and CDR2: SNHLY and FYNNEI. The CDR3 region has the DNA TGTGCCAGCAGTGAGAAGCTACAGGGCTATGGCTACACCTTC. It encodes CASSEKLQGYGYTF.

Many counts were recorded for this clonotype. DNA for the CDR3: TGTGCCAGCCGACTAGCGGGAACCGAGCAGTACTTC. Its translation is CASRLAGTEQYF. J is TRBJ2-7 and V is TRBV28; 11 positions match TRBD2. The junction had 3 bases not matched to a gene; V was cut back by 8 bases and J by 6 bases. Germline CDR1 reads MDHEN; CDR2 reads SYDVKM. The CDR3 covers 12 residues.

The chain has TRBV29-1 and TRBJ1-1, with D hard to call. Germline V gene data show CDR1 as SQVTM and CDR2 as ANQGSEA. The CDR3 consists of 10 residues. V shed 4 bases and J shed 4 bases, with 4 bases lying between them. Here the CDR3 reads CSVVGTEAFF. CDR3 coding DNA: TGCAGCGTTGTCGGCACTGAAGCTTTCTTT.

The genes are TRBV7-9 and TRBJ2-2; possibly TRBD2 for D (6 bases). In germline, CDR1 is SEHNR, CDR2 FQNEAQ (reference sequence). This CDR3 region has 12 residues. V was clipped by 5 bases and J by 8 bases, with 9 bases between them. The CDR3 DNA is TGTGCCAGCAGCCCTCGGGAGGGGGAGCTGTTTTTT. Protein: CASSPREGELFF. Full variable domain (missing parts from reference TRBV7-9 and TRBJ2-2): DTGVSQNPRHKITKRGQNVTFRCDPISEHNRLYWYRQTLGQGPEFLTYFQNEAQLEKSRLLSDRFSAERPKGSFSTLEIQRTEQGDSAMYLCASSPREGELFFGEGSRLTVL.

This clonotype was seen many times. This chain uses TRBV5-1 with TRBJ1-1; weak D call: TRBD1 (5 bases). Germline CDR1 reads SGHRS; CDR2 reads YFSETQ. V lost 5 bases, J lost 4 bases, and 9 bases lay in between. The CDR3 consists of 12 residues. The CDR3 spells CASRQGSTEAFF. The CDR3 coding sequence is TGCGCCAGCAGGCAGGGTTCCACTGAAGCTTTCTTT. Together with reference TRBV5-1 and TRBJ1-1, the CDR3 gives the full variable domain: KAGVTQTPRYLIKTRGQQVTLSCSPISGHRSVSWYQQTPGQGLQFLFEYFSETQRNKGNFPGRFSGRQFSNSRSEMNVSTLELGDSALYLCASRQGSTEAFFGQGTRLTVV.

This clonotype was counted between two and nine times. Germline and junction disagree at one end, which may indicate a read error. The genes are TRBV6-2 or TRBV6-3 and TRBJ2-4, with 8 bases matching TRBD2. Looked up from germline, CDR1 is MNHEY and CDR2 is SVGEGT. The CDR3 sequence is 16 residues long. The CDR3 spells CASSPGAGLAKNIQCF. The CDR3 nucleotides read TGTGCCAGCAGCCCAGGGGCAGGACTAGCCAAAAACATTCAGTGCTTC.

In DNA, the CDR3 is TGTGCCAGCAGCATAACAGGGGAAGCTTTCTTT. Its protein product is CASSITGEAFF. The V gene is TRBV7-8, the J gene TRBJ1-1, with TRBD1 as a possible D gene (6 bases). V lost 5 bases, J lost 8 bases, and 9 bases lay in between. Germline V gives CDR1 SGHVS, CDR2 FQNEAQ. There are 11 residues in the CDR3.

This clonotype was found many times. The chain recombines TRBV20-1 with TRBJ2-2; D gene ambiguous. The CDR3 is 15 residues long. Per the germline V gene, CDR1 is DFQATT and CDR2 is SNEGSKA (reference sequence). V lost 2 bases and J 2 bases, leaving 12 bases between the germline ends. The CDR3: CSARRRRSNTGELFF. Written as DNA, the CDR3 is TGCAGTGCTAGACGCAGGCGTTCTAACACCGGGGAGCTGTTTTTT.

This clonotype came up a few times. The CDR3 DNA reads TGTGCCTGGGGTAAACAGGGGGCACGCAATCAGCCCCAGCATTTT. Translation: CAWGKQGARNQPQHF. The V gene is TRBV30, the J gene TRBJ1-5; 9 nucleotides align to TRBD1. The CDR3 sequence is 15 residues long. V trimming: 5 bases; J trimming: 2 bases; junction bases outside the gene matches: 7. Germline lookup yields CDR1 GTSNPN and CDR2 SVGIG (reference sequence).

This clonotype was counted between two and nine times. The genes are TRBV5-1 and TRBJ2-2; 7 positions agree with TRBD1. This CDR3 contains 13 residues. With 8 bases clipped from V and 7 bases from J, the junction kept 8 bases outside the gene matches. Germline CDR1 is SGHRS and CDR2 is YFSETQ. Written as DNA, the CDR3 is TGCGCCAGTGTGGGACAGTTGAACGGGGAGCTGTTTTTT. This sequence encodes CASVGQLNGELFF.

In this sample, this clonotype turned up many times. CDR3 bases: TGTGCCAGCAGCTCCGGGTTAGCGGCCTACTACGAGCAGTACTTC. Protein sequence: CASSSGLAAYYEQYF. V is TRBV7-2 and J is TRBJ2-7; D is possibly TRBD2 (6 bases). The CDR3 totals 15 residues. CDR1 and CDR2 from the germline V gene are SGHTA and FQGNSA. V lost 4 bases and J 3 bases, leaving 16 bases between the germline ends.

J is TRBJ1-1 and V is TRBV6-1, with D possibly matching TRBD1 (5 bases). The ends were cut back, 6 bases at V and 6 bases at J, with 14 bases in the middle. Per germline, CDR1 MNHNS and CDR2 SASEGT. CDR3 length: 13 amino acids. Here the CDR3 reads CASSLSQGSEAFF. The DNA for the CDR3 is TGTGCCAGCAGCCTAAGCCAGGGATCTGAAGCTTTCTTT.

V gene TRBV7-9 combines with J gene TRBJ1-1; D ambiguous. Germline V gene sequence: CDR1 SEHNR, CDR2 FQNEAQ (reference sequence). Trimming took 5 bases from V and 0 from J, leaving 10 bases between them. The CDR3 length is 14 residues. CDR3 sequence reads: CASSPDTLNTEAFF. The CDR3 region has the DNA TGTGCCAGCAGCCCCGACACCTTGAACACTGAAGCTTTCTTT.

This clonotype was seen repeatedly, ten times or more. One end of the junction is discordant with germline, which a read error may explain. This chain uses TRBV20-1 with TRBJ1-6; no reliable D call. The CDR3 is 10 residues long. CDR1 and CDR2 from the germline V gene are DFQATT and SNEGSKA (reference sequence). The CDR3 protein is CSARGQALHF. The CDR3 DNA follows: TGCAGTGCGAGAGGGCAGGCCCTCCACTTT.

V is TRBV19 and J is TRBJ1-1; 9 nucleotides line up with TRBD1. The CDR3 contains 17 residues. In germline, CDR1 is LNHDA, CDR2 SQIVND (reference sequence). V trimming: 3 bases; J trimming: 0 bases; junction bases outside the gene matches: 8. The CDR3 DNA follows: TGTGCCAGTAGTATCGGGGGGACAGGGAGGATGAACACTGAAGCTTTCTTT. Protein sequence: CASSIGGTGRMNTEAFF.

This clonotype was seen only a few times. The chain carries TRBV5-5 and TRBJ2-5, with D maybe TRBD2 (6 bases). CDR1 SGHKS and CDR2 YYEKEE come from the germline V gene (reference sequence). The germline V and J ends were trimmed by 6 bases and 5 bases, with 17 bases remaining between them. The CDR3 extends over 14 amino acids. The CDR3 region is CASTYGSGGETQYF. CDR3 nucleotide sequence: TGTGCCAGCACCTACGGGAGCGGAGGGGAGACCCAGTACTTC.

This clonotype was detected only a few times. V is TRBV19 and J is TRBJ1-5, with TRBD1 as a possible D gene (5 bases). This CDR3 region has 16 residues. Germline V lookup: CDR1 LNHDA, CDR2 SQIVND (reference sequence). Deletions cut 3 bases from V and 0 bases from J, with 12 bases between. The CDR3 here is CASSIRPGPSNQPQHF. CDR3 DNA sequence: TGTGCCAGTAGTATCCGGCCGGGGCCTAGCAATCAGCCCCAGCATTTT.

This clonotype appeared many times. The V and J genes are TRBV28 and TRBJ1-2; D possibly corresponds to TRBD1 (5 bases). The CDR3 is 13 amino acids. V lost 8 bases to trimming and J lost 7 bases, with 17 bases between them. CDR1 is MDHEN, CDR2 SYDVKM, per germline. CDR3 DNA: TGTGCCAGCCTCATGGGGGGGGGGATTGGCTACACCTTC. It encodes CASLMGGGIGYTF.

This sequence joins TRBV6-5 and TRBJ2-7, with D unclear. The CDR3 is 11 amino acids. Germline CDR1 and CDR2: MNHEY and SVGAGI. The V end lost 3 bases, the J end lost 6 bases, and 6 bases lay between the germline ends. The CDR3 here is CASSYGFEQYF. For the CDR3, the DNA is TGTGCCAGCAGTTATGGCTTCGAGCAGTACTTC.